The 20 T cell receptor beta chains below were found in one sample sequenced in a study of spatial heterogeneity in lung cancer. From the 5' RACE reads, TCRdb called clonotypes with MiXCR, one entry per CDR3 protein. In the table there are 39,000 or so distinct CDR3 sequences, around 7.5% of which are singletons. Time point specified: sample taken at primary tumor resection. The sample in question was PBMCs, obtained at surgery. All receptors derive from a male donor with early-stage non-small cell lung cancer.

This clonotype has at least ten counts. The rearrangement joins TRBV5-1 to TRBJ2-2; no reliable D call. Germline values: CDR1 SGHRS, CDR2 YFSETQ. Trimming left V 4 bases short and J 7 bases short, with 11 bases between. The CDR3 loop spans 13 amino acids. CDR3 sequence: CASSQMTNGELFF. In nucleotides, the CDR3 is TGCGCCAGCAGCCAGATGACCAACGGGGAGCTGTTTTTT.

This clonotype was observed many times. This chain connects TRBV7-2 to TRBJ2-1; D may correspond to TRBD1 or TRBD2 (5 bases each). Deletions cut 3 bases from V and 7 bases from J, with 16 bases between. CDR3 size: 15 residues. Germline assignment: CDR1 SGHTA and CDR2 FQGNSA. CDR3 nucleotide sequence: TGTGCCAGCAGCTTCGGGACCGGGAATTTGAATGAGCAGTTCTTC. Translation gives CASSFGTGNLNEQFF.

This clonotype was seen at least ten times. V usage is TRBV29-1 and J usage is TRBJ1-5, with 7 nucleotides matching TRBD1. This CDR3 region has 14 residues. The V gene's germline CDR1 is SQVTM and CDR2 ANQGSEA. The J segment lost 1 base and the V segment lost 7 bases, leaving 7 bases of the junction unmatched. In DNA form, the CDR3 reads TGCAGCGCCAAGACAGGGTACAGCAATCAGCCCCAGCATTTT. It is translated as CSAKTGYSNQPQHF.

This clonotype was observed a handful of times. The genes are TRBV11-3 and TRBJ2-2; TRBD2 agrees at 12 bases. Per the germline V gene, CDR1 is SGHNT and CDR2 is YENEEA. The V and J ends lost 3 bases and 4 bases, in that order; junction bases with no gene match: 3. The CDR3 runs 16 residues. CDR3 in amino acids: CASSFGLAGSTGELFF. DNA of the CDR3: TGTGCCAGCAGCTTTGGACTAGCGGGATCCACCGGGGAGCTGTTTTTT.

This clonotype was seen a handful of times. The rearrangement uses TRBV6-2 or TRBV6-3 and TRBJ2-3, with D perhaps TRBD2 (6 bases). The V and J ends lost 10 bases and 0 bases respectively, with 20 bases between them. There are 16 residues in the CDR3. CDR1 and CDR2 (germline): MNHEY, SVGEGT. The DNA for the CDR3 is TGTGCCACTTCCAAACGAACTAGCCGAAGCACAGATACGCAGTATTTT. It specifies CATSKRTSRSTDTQYF.

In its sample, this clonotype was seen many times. CDR3 nucleotide sequence: TGTGCCAGTTGGAACACTGAAGCTTTCTTT. This codes for CASWNTEAFF. This sequence joins TRBV6-6 and TRBJ1-1; D call uncertain. V lost 9 bases to trimming and J lost 1 base, with 3 bases between them. This CDR3 has 10 amino acids. CDR1 MNHNY and CDR2 SVGAGI come from the germline V gene (reference sequence).

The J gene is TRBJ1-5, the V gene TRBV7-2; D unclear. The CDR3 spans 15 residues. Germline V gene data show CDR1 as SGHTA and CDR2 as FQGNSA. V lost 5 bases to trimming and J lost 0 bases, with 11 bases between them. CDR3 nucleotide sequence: TGTGCCAGCAGCCTTGAGGGTTATAGCAATCAGCCCCAGCATTTT. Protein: CASSLEGYSNQPQHF.

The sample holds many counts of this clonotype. The CDR3 sequence is CASSRSGRVYNEQFF. CDR3 nucleotide sequence: TGTGCCAGCAGCCGTAGCGGGAGGGTCTACAATGAGCAGTTCTTC. V is TRBV6-5 and J is TRBJ2-1; 11 nucleotides line up with TRBD2. This CDR3 spans 15 amino acids. V was clipped by 6 bases and J by 3 bases; unmatched bases: 4. Germline CDR1 reads MNHEY; CDR2 reads SVGAGI.

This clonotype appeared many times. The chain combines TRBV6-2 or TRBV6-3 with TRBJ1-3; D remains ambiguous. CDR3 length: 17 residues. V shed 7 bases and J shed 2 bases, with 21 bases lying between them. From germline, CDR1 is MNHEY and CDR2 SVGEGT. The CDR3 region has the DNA TGTGCCAGCACCTCCCGGACCGGGGTAATAACTGGAAACACCATATATTTT. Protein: CASTSRTGVITGNTIYF.

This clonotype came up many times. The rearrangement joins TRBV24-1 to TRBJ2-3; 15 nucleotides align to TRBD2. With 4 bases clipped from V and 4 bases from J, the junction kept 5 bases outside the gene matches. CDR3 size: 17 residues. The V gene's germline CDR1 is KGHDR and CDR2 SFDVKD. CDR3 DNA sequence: TGTGCCACCAGTGACCAGGGACTAGCGGGGGGCCCAGATACGCAGTATTTT. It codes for CATSDQGLAGGPDTQYF.

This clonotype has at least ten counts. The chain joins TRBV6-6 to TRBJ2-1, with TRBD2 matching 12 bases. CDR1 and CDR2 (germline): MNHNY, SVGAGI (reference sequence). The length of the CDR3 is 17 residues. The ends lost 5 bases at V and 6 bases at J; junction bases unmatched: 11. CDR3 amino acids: CASSNPPLAGGPNEQFF. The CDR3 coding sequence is TGTGCCAGCAGTAACCCGCCGCTAGCGGGGGGGCCCAATGAGCAGTTCTTC.

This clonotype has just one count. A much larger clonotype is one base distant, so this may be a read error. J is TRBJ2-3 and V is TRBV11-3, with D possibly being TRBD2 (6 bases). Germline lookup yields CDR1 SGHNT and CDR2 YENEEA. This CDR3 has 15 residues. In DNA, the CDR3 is TGTGCCAGCAGCTTAGAGGCGGGAACCACAGATAGGCAGTATTTT. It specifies CASSLEAGTTDRQYF. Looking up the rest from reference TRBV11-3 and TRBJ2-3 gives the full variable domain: EAGVVQSPRYKIIEKKQPVAFWCNPISGHNTLYWYLQNLGQGPELLIRYENEEAVDDSQLPKDRFSAERLKGVDSTLKIQPAELGDSAVYLCASSLEAGTTDRQYFGPGTRLTVL.

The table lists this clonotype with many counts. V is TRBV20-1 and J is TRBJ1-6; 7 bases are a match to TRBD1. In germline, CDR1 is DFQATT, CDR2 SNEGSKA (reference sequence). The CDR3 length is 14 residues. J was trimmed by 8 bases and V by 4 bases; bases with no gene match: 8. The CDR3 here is CSANLGQRHSPLHF. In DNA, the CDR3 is TGCAGTGCTAATTTGGGACAGCGACATTCACCCCTCCACTTT.

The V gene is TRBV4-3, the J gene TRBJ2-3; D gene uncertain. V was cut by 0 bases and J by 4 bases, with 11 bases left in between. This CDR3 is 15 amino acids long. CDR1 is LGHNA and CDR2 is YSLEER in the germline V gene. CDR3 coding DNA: TGCGCCAGCAGCCAAGAGTTGAGGTGGCCAGATACGCAGTATTTT. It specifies CASSQELRWPDTQYF.

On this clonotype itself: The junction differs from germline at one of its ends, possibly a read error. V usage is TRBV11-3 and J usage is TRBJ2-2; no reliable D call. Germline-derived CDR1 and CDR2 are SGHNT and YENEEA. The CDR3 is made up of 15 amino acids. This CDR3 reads CVSSLVRWVGGELFF. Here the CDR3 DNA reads TGTGTCAGCAGCTTAGTACGATGGGTGGGCGGGGAGCTGTTTTTT.

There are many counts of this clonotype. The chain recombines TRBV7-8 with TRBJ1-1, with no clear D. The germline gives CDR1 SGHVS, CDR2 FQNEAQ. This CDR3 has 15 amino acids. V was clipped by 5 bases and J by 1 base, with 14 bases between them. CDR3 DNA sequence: TGTGCCAGCAGCCCTCGCCAGCACACGAACACTGAAGCTTTCTTT. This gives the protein CASSPRQHTNTEAFF.

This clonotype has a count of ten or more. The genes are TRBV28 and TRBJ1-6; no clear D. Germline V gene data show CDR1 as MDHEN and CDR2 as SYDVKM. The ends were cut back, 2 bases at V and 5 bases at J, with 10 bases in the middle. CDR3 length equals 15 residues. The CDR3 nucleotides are TGTGCCAGCAGTTTACCGGGTTCACATAATTCACCCCTCCACTTT. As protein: CASSLPGSHNSPLHF.

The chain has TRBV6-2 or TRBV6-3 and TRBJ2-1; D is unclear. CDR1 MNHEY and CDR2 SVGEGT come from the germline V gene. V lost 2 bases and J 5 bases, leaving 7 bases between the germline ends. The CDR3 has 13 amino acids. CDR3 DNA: TGTGCCAGCAGTTACGGGGTCAACAATGAGCAGTTCTTC. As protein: CASSYGVNNEQFF.

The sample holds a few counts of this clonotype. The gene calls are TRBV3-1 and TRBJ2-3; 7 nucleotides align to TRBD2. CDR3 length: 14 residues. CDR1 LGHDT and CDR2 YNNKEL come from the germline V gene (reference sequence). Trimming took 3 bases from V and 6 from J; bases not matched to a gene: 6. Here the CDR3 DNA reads TGTGCCAGCAGCCACCCTAGCGGACTGGATACGCAGTATTTT. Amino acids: CASSHPSGLDTQYF.

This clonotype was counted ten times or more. This CDR3 is CASSRQNFNSPLHF. CDR3 nucleotides: TGTGCCAGCAGCCGACAGAACTTTAATTCACCCCTCCACTTT. The chain recombines TRBV7-9 with TRBJ1-6; the D gene is possibly TRBD1 (5 bases). The CDR3 spans 14 residues. The ends were cut back, 5 bases at V and 6 bases at J, with 11 bases in the middle. Germline-derived CDR1 and CDR2 are SEHNR and FQNEAQ (reference sequence).